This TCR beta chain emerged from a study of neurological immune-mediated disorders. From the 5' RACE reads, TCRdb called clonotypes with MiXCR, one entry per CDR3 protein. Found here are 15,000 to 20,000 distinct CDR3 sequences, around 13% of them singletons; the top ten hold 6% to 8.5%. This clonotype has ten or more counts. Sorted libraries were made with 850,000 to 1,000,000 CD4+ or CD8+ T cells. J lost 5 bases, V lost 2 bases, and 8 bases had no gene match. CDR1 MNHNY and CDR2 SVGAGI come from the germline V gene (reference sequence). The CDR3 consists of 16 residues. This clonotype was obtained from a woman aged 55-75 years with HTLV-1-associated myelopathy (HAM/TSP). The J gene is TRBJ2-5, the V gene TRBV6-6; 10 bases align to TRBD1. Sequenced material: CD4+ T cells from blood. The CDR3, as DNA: TGTGCCAGCAGTTACGCCTTAGGGACAGGGGAGGAGACCCAGTACTTC. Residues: CASSYALGTGEETQYF.